A single sample gave rise to the 23 T cell receptor beta chains below, sequenced in a study of shared clonotypes between healthy human individuals. Naive CD8 isolation took CD45RO-negative cells positively selected for CCR7 and excluded terminally differentiated effector memory CD45RA+ cells. Assay: immunoSEQ multiplex PCR; the TCRdb copy retains only in-frame clones and omits some. The sample lists roughly 2 million clones, approximately 94% seen once, with 0.9% to 1.4% in the top ten. Input material: naive CD8+ T cells sorted from blood. The source is a man younger than 35 in good health.

Comments on this clone: Other DNA sequences in the sample encode the same CDR3. J is TRBJ2-1 and V is TRBV27, with 9 bases that match TRBD1. CDR3 length: 13 amino acids. Trimming at V came to 8 bases and at J to 1 base, leaving 0 bases not matched to a gene. The germline gives CDR1 MNHEY, CDR2 SMNVEV (reference sequence). The CDR3 DNA follows: TGTGCCAGCGGACAGGGGTCCTACAATGAGCAGTTCTTC. Its protein is CASGQGSYNEQFF.

The chain has TRBV7-6 and TRBJ1-3; perhaps TRBD1 as D (5 bases). Trimming removed 1 base from V and 0 bases from J, with 7 bases in between. In germline, CDR1 is SGHVS, CDR2 FNYEAQ. The CDR3 spans 15 residues. CDR3 sequence: CASSLGGSSGNTIYF. The DNA of the CDR3 is TGTGCCAGCAGCTTAGGGGGCAGCTCTGGAAACACCATATATTTT.

This clone came up a few times. V gene TRBV4-3 combines with J gene TRBJ2-7; 12 bases fit TRBD1. The CDR3 runs to 16 residues. The trim removed 0 bases at V and 4 bases at J, leaving 4 bases unmatched. CDR1 is LGHNA and CDR2 is YSLEER in the germline V gene. CDR3 DNA: TGCGCCAGCAGCCAAGATGTGGGACAGGGGGCTTACGAGCAGTACTTC. It specifies CASSQDVGQGAYEQYF.

With respect to this clone: This same CDR3 is encoded by further DNA sequences in the sample. The V gene is TRBV4-3, the J gene TRBJ2-1; TRBD2 aligns across 8 bases. V shed 0 bases, J shed 0 bases, and the junction held 4 bases outside the gene matches. Germline V gene lookup returns CDR1 LGHNA and CDR2 YSLEER. The CDR3 extends over 17 amino acids. The CDR3 region is CASSQDLSGSSYNEQFF. CDR3 nucleotides: TGCGCCAGCAGCCAAGATCTAAGCGGGAGCTCCTACAATGAGCAGTTCTTC.

This chain joins TRBV19 and TRBJ2-3; D possibly corresponds to TRBD1 (5 bases). Germline-derived CDR1 and CDR2 are LNHDA and SQIVND (reference sequence). V lost 5 bases, J lost 0 bases, and 9 bases lay in between. CDR3 length equals 14 residues. The CDR3 protein is CASSLQGSTDTQYF. CDR3 DNA sequence: TGTGCCAGTAGTTTGCAGGGTAGCACAGATACGCAGTATTTT.

Regarding this clone: This sample also contains other DNA sequences that code for the same CDR3. The gene calls are TRBV19 and TRBJ2-1, with D possibly being TRBD1 or TRBD2 (5 bases each). CDR1 is LNHDA and CDR2 is SQIVND in the germline V gene (reference sequence). V lost 0 bases and J 7 bases, leaving 10 bases between the germline ends. CDR3 length equals 14 residues. For the CDR3, the DNA is TGTGCCAGTAGTATAGATCTTGAGGGGAATGAGCAGTTCTTC. Translation: CASSIDLEGNEQFF.

This chain links TRBV6-6 with TRBJ2-7; D is tentatively TRBD1 or TRBD2 (5 bases each). The germline V and J ends were trimmed by 5 bases and 3 bases, with 11 bases remaining between them. CDR1 and CDR2 from the germline V gene are MNHNY and SVGAGI (reference sequence). CDR3 length equals 13 residues. The CDR3 here is CASSPRDGYEQYF. CDR3 sequence (DNA): TGTGCCAGCAGTCCCCGGGACGGCTACGAGCAGTACTTC.

With respect to this clone: Compared with germline, one end of the junction differs, possibly owing to a read error. This chain uses TRBV10-3 with TRBJ1-5; no definite D call. The germline V gene encodes CDR1 ENHRY and CDR2 SYGVKD. The CDR3 runs to 12 residues. CDR3 in amino acids: CAISVDNQPQHF. As DNA, the CDR3 is TGTGCCATAAGTGTGGACAATCAGCCCCAGCATTTT.

J is TRBJ2-7 and V is TRBV9, with 10 bases lining up with TRBD2. Trimming took 3 bases from V and 5 from J; bases not matched to a gene: 5. The CDR3 extends over 14 amino acids. CDR1 and CDR2 (germline): SGDLS, YYNGEE. The CDR3 DNA reads as TGTGCCAGCAGCGCAGGGGGACTAGCGAACGAGCAGTACTTC. As protein: CASSAGGLANEQYF.

This clone showed up just once. The chain joins TRBV9 to TRBJ1-6; TRBD1 matches 7 bases. The germline V gene encodes CDR1 SGDLS and CDR2 YYNGEE. The CDR3 covers 16 residues. With V trimmed by 0 bases and J by 6 bases, 6 bases remained unmatched. Written as DNA, the CDR3 is TGTGCCAGCAGCGTAGGGGGACAGATATCTAATTCACCCCTCCACTTT. It codes for CASSVGGQISNSPLHF.

The CDR3 DNA follows: TGTGCCAGCACCCCTGGGGGGATGAACACTGAAGCTTTCTTT. This translates into CASTPGGMNTEAFF. The chain recombines TRBV9 with TRBJ1-1; D is perhaps TRBD1 (5 bases). V lost 6 bases, J lost 0 bases, and 12 bases lay in between. The germline gives CDR1 SGDLS, CDR2 YYNGEE. The CDR3 is 14 amino acids.

In the case of this clone: The sample carries other DNA sequences with the same CDR3. The chain is built from TRBV2 and TRBJ2-7; 10 nucleotides line up with TRBD2. This CDR3 comprises 15 residues. Germline V gene data show CDR1 as SNHLY and CDR2 as FYNNEI. V shed 1 base, J shed 3 bases, and the junction held 3 bases outside the gene matches. CDR3 DNA: TGTGCCAGCAGTGAAGGGACTAGCGGCATCTACGAGCAGTACTTC. Residues: CASSEGTSGIYEQYF.

This sequence joins TRBV7-9 and TRBJ2-5, with 10 bases fitting TRBD2. V lost 5 bases to trimming and J lost 0 bases; unmatched junction nucleotides: 6. Germline CDR1 and CDR2: SEHNR and FQNEAQ (reference sequence). This CDR3 comprises 16 residues. CDR3 amino acids: CASSPSSGGHQETQYF. The CDR3 nucleotides read TGTGCCAGCAGCCCCTCTAGCGGGGGTCACCAAGAGACCCAGTACTTC. Supplemented by reference TRBV7-9 and TRBJ2-5, the full variable domain reads DTGVSQNPRHKITKRGQNVTFRCDPISEHNRLYWYRQTLGQGPEFLTYFQNEAQLEKSRLLSDRFSAERPKGSFSTLEIQRTEQGDSAMYLCASSPSSGGHQETQYFGPGTRLLVL.

The CDR3 loop is CASSQDRGTYEQYF. In nucleotides, the CDR3 is TGTGCCAGCAGTCAAGACAGGGGAACCTACGAGCAGTACTTC. The chain has TRBV27 and TRBJ2-7; 8 nucleotides match TRBD1. With 5 bases clipped from V and 2 bases from J, the junction kept 5 bases outside the gene matches. The germline V gene has CDR1 MNHEY and CDR2 SMNVEV (reference sequence). This CDR3 has 14 amino acids.

This chain joins TRBV7-9 and TRBJ2-7; 7 bases line up with TRBD2. The V gene end was trimmed by 0 bases and the J gene end by 5 bases; junction bases not matched to a gene: 7. The CDR3 is 15 amino acids. Germline V gene lookup returns CDR1 SEHNR and CDR2 FQNEAQ (reference sequence). The chain's CDR3 is CASSLAIGEGHEQYF. In nucleotides, the CDR3 is TGTGCCAGCAGCTTAGCCATCGGGGAGGGCCACGAGCAGTACTTC.

The rearrangement links TRBV4-3 to TRBJ2-7; 9 nucleotides agree with TRBD2. The CDR3 sequence is 16 residues long. The V gene end was trimmed by 4 bases and the J gene end by 4 bases; junction bases not matched to a gene: 11. CDR1 is LGHNA, CDR2 YSLEER, per germline. CDR3 loop: CASSRDRLADKYEQYF. DNA of the CDR3: TGCGCCAGCAGCCGGGATCGACTAGCGGACAAATACGAGCAGTACTTC.

As for this clone: The same CDR3 also results from other DNA sequences found in this sample. The chain carries TRBV4-3 and TRBJ2-7; 7 bases line up with TRBD2. CDR1 and CDR2 (germline): LGHNA, YSLEER. The CDR3 extends over 15 amino acids. V lost 1 base, J lost 1 base, and 4 bases stayed unmatched. The CDR3 here is CASSQGASGSYEQYF. The CDR3 DNA reads as TGCGCCAGCAGCCAAGGGGCTAGCGGTTCCTACGAGCAGTACTTC.

This sequence joins TRBV6-5 and TRBJ2-3; possibly TRBD2 for D (6 bases). Germline-derived CDR1 and CDR2 are MNHEY and SVGAGI. This CDR3 region has 16 residues. Trimming removed 0 bases at V and 5 bases at J, with 15 bases between. CDR3 nucleotides: TGTGCCAGCAGTTACTCCTCGGGGCGGGATCTAGATACGCAGTATTTT. It yields the protein CASSYSSGRDLDTQYF.

V gene TRBV5-1 combines with J gene TRBJ1-2, with D possibly being TRBD1 (5 bases). CDR1 SGHRS and CDR2 YFSETQ come from the germline V gene. Deletions cut 2 bases from V and 8 bases from J, with 10 bases between. The CDR3 consists of 12 residues. In nucleotides, the CDR3 is TGCGCCAGCAGCTTTGGTGGGGCCGGCTACACCTTC. Protein sequence: CASSFGGAGYTF.

The chain combines TRBV5-1 with TRBJ1-5, with a possible D match to TRBD1 (6 bases). The ends were cut back, 1 base at V and 6 bases at J, with 11 bases in the middle. CDR3 length: 14 residues. Germline CDR1 and CDR2: SGHRS and YFSETQ. The CDR3 DNA reads as TGCGCCAGCAGCTTGAGTGAGGGGGTTCAGCCCCAGCATTTT. This encodes CASSLSEGVQPQHF.

Regarding this clone: This sample includes further DNA sequences coding for the same CDR3. The CDR3: CASSFLGAGETQYF. CDR3 nucleotide sequence: TGTGCCAGCAGTTTCCTAGGCGCTGGGGAGACCCAGTACTTC. This chain links TRBV27 with TRBJ2-5; D ambiguous. Germline loops: CDR1 MNHEY, CDR2 SMNVEV (reference sequence). Deletions cut 3 bases from V and 5 bases from J, with 13 bases between. The CDR3 contains 14 residues.

The rearrangement links TRBV28 to TRBJ2-7; 7 positions agree with TRBD1. CDR1 and CDR2 from the germline V gene are MDHEN and SYDVKM. Unmatched junction bases numbered 10, after V lost 5 bases and J lost 0 bases. The CDR3 is 16 residues long. The CDR3 DNA follows: TGTGCCAGCAGTCCCCCTCAGGGGGAAGGCTCCTACGAGCAGTACTTC. Residues: CASSPPQGEGSYEQYF.

J is TRBJ2-3 and V is TRBV13; D unresolved. Trimming took 2 bases from V and 0 from J, leaving 9 bases between them. Germline CDR1 is PRHDT and CDR2 is FYEKMQ (reference sequence). The CDR3 covers 15 residues. The CDR3 sequence: CASSLKQSSTDTQYF. In DNA, the CDR3 is TGTGCCAGCAGCTTAAAACAGTCTAGCACAGATACGCAGTATTTT. The variable domain in full, with the rest retrieved from reference TRBV13 and TRBJ2-3, is AAGVIQSPRHLIKEKRETATLKCYPIPRHDTVYWYQQGPGQDPQFLISFYEKMQSDKGSIPDRFSAQQFSDYHSELNMSSLELGDSALYFCASSLKQSSTDTQYFGPGTRLTVL.